Described below is a single T cell receptor beta chain sequence and its context. Antigen: not known. This may be a read error, as it is one base from a much larger clone. Each CDR3 protein gets one entry after TCRdb re-called the RACE reads with MiXCR. There are tens of thousands of distinct CDR3 sequences in the sample; 9.4% occur only once, and 13% to 15% lies in the top ten. These data originate in a study of human T cells and chemical hapten exposure. About the study: The sensitizing agent was 2% DPC, placed on about 2 cm by about 2 cm of upper inner arm skin.

Points from the study as a whole: High-frequency TCRs, those above 1 in 1000, stayed the same after DPC sensitization.

Time point defined: pre-sensitization, week 0. Documented treatment: therapeutic diphenylcyclopropenone sensitization with weekly scalp DPC. The input for sequencing was whole blood, taken in connection with sensitization to the hapten diphenylcyclopropenone (DPC). This receptor was taken from a woman aged 35 to 49 with alopecia areata. Some clones in this sample may be carry-over from other donors' samples.

The chain's CDR3 is CASSEGVGQGYYSIQPQHF. The CDR3 DNA is TGTGCCAGCAGTGAAGGGGTCGGACAGGGCTATTATAGCATTCAGCCCCAGCATTTT. V gene TRBV6-1 combines with J gene TRBJ1-5, with 8 bases aligning to TRBD1. CDR1 MNHNS and CDR2 SASEGT come from the germline V gene. The CDR3 is 19 residues long.